This is a list of T cell receptor beta chains from one sample in a study of neoadjuvant anti-PD-1 for oral cavity cancer. TCRdb keeps only in-frame clones here, not all; method: immunoSEQ multiplex PCR. The sample lists roughly 13,000 clones, around 53% seen once, with 9.5% to 15% in the top ten. Sequenced here: tumor tissue, sampled before nivolumab (anti-PD-1) treatment. These receptors originate from a person between 35 and 79 years old with oral cavity squamous cell carcinoma. Both conserved end residues are part of each CDR3. The order of the fields is clone size, CDR3 length, J gene, V gene, D gene, CDR3 protein, CDR3 DNA. A D gene is named only where the DNA matches it firmly. The size entry is marked missing in some rows and otherwise reads once, few, many or a size class.

clone_size: few
cdr3_length: 13
j_call: TRBJ1-2
v_call: TRBV6-5
d_call: TRBD1
cdr3_aa: CASSYPGGRGYTF
cdr3_nt: TGTGCCAGCAGTTACCCAGGGGGGCGAGGCTACACCTTC

clone_size: few
cdr3_length: 14
j_call: TRBJ2-7
v_call: TRBV11-1
d_call: -
cdr3_aa: CASSLRSWAYEQYF
cdr3_nt: TGTGCCAGCAGCCTCCGGTCGTGGGCCTACGAGCAGTACTTC

clone_size: -
cdr3_length: 13
j_call: TRBJ1-2
v_call: TRBV28
d_call: TRBD1
cdr3_aa: CASSYGQGDGYTF
cdr3_nt: TGTGCCAGCAGTTACGGGCAGGGGGATGGCTACACCTTC

clone_size: -
cdr3_length: 15
j_call: TRBJ2-1
v_call: TRBV2
d_call: TRBD2
cdr3_aa: CASSESSGRANEQFF
cdr3_nt: TGTGCCAGCAGTGAATCCAGCGGGAGGGCCAATGAGCAGTTCTTC

clone_size: few
cdr3_length: 12
j_call: TRBJ1-5
v_call: TRBV2
d_call: -
cdr3_aa: CASNKPNQPQHF
cdr3_nt: TGTGCCAGCAACAAGCCCAATCAGCCCCAGCATTTT

clone_size: few
cdr3_length: 14
j_call: TRBJ1-1
v_call: TRBV6-5
d_call: -
cdr3_aa: CAILGGAAGTEAFF
cdr3_nt: TGTGCCATCCTCGGGGGGGCGGCGGGAACTGAAGCTTTCTTT

clone_size: once
cdr3_length: 13
j_call: TRBJ2-7
v_call: TRBV5-1
d_call: -
cdr3_aa: CASSSSQGTEQYF
cdr3_nt: TGCGCCAGCAGCTCCTCCCAGGGTACCGAGCAGTACTTC

clone_size: -
cdr3_length: 14
j_call: TRBJ1-2
v_call: TRBV2
d_call: -
cdr3_aa: CASSPEYRNYGYTF
cdr3_nt: TGTGCCAGCAGTCCTGAATACAGGAACTATGGCTACACCTTC

clone_size: -
cdr3_length: 14
j_call: TRBJ2-5
v_call: TRBV19
d_call: -
cdr3_aa: CASSKSGNLETQYF
cdr3_nt: TGTGCCAGTAGTAAGTCCGGGAATCTGGAGACCCAGTACTTC

clone_size: once
cdr3_length: 13
j_call: TRBJ1-1
v_call: TRBV14
d_call: -
cdr3_aa: CASSQAFGAEAFF
cdr3_nt: TGTGCCAGCAGCCAAGCCTTCGGGGCTGAAGCTTTCTTT

clone_size: -
cdr3_length: 16
j_call: TRBJ2-1
v_call: TRBV6-4
d_call: TRBD2
cdr3_aa: CASSASGRGQNSGQFF
cdr3_nt: TGTGCCAGCAGTGCAAGCGGGAGGGGTCAAAATAGCGGGCAGTTCTTC

clone_size: -
cdr3_length: 13
j_call: TRBJ2-5
v_call: TRBV6-5
d_call: TRBD1
cdr3_aa: CASRAGTGGTQYF
cdr3_nt: TGTGCCAGCAGAGCCGGGACAGGGGGCACCCAGTACTTC

clone_size: -
cdr3_length: 15
j_call: TRBJ2-7
v_call: TRBV5-1
d_call: TRBD2
cdr3_aa: CASSPGTSPIYEQYF
cdr3_nt: TGCGCCAGCAGCCCCGGGACTAGCCCAATATACGAGCAGTACTTC

clone_size: few
cdr3_length: 15
j_call: TRBJ2-2
v_call: TRBV27
d_call: -
cdr3_aa: CASKFGGLNTGELFF
cdr3_nt: TGTGCCAGCAAATTTGGGGGGCTGAACACCGGGGAGCTGTTTTTT

clone_size: -
cdr3_length: 14
j_call: TRBJ2-7
v_call: TRBV6-1
d_call: -
cdr3_aa: CASSLTVTTYEQYF
cdr3_nt: TGTGCCAGCAGCCTGACAGTTACAACCTACGAGCAGTACTTC

clone_size: -
cdr3_length: 13
j_call: TRBJ2-2
v_call: TRBV30
d_call: TRBD1
cdr3_aa: CAWSVQGSGELFF
cdr3_nt: TGTGCCTGGAGTGTACAGGGGTCCGGGGAGCTGTTTTTT

clone_size: -
cdr3_length: 14
j_call: TRBJ2-3
v_call: TRBV5-1
d_call: -
cdr3_aa: CASSLERSTDTQYF
cdr3_nt: TGCGCCAGCAGCTTGGAGCGGAGCACAGATACGCAGTATTTT

clone_size: -
cdr3_length: 12
j_call: TRBJ2-1
v_call: TRBV2
d_call: -
cdr3_aa: CASGSGRGEQFF
cdr3_nt: TGTGCCAGCGGTAGTGGACGGGGCGAGCAGTTCTTC

clone_size: -
cdr3_length: 14
j_call: TRBJ2-3
v_call: TRBV6-1
d_call: TRBD2
cdr3_aa: CASRSSGSTDTQYF
cdr3_nt: TGTGCCAGCAGGTCTAGCGGGAGTACAGATACGCAGTATTTT

clone_size: -
cdr3_length: 17
j_call: TRBJ2-3
v_call: TRBV12-5
d_call: TRBD2
cdr3_aa: CASGFPSTSGRGDTQYF
cdr3_nt: TGTGCTAGTGGTTTCCCCTCTACTAGCGGGAGGGGGGATACGCAGTATTTT

clone_size: -
cdr3_length: 14
j_call: TRBJ2-1
v_call: TRBV12-5
d_call: TRBD1
cdr3_aa: CASGFGQGGDRQFF
cdr3_nt: TGTGCTAGTGGTTTTGGACAGGGGGGCGACCGGCAGTTCTTC

clone_size: -
cdr3_length: 16
j_call: TRBJ1-2
v_call: TRBV2
d_call: TRBD1
cdr3_aa: CASNERGTGTLYGYTF
cdr3_nt: TGTGCCAGCAACGAAAGGGGGACAGGAACCCTCTATGGCTACACCTTC

clone_size: -
cdr3_length: 14
j_call: TRBJ2-7
v_call: TRBV6-1
d_call: TRBD2
cdr3_aa: CASSVQREKYEQYF
cdr3_nt: TGTGCCAGCAGTGTCCAGCGGGAGAAGTACGAGCAGTACTTC

clone_size: -
cdr3_length: 13
j_call: TRBJ1-2
v_call: TRBV7-9
d_call: -
cdr3_aa: CASSPTGNYGYTF
cdr3_nt: TGTGCCAGCAGCCCTACAGGGAACTATGGCTACACCTTC

clone_size: once
cdr3_length: 14
j_call: TRBJ2-3
v_call: TRBV7-2
d_call: -
cdr3_aa: CASSPDFSTDTQYF
cdr3_nt: TGTGCCAGCAGCCCGGACTTCAGCACAGATACGCAGTATTTT

clone_size: -
cdr3_length: 15
j_call: TRBJ2-7
v_call: TRBV19
d_call: -
cdr3_aa: CASTMGRGSFHEQYF
cdr3_nt: TGTGCCAGTACCATGGGCAGGGGATCCTTTCACGAGCAGTACTTC

clone_size: -
cdr3_length: 16
j_call: TRBJ1-5
v_call: TRBV7-8
d_call: TRBD1
cdr3_aa: CASSSGDRGSNQPQHF
cdr3_nt: TGTGCCAGCAGCTCCGGCGACAGGGGATCAAATCAGCCCCAGCATTTT

clone_size: -
cdr3_length: 13
j_call: TRBJ2-2
v_call: TRBV27
d_call: -
cdr3_aa: CASSLANTGELFF
cdr3_nt: TGTGCCAGCAGTCTCGCGAACACCGGGGAGCTGTTTTTT

clone_size: -
cdr3_length: 15
j_call: TRBJ2-1
v_call: TRBV19
d_call: TRBD1
cdr3_aa: CASSPRDRASNEQFF
cdr3_nt: TGTGCCAGTAGTCCCCGGGACAGGGCCTCCAATGAGCAGTTCTTC

clone_size: -
cdr3_length: 15
j_call: TRBJ1-2
v_call: TRBV19
d_call: TRBD1
cdr3_aa: CASSSGTGEGYGYTF
cdr3_nt: TGTGCCAGTAGTAGCGGGACAGGGGAAGGTTATGGCTACACCTTC

clone_size: -
cdr3_length: 13
j_call: TRBJ2-5
v_call: TRBV7-9
d_call: TRBD1
cdr3_aa: CASSSRGQETQYF
cdr3_nt: TGTGCCAGCAGCTCCAGGGGGCAAGAGACCCAGTACTTC

clone_size: -
cdr3_length: 14
j_call: TRBJ1-2
v_call: TRBV27
d_call: -
cdr3_aa: CASSLLGRDYGYTF
cdr3_nt: TGTGCCAGCAGTTTATTGGGCAGGGACTATGGCTACACCTTC

clone_size: few
cdr3_length: 15
j_call: TRBJ2-7
v_call: TRBV6-5
d_call: TRBD2
cdr3_aa: CASSSLRTSGYEQYF
cdr3_nt: TGTGCCAGCAGTTCCCTTCGGACTAGCGGCTACGAGCAGTACTTC